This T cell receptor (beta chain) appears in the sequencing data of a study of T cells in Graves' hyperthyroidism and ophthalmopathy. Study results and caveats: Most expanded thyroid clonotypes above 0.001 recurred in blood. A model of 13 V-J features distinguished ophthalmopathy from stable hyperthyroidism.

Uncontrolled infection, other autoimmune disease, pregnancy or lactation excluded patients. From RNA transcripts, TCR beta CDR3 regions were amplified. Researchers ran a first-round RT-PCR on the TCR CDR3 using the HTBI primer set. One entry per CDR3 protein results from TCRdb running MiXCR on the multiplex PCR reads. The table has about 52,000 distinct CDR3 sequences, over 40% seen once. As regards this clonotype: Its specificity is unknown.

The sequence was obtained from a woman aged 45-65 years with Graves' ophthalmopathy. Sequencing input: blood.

The CDR3 bases are TGCAGTGCTAGAGCCTCACGGGCAGCTCAGCATTTT. This sequence encodes CSARASRAAQHF. The chain uses TRBV20-1 and TRBJ1-5; D ambiguous. The CDR3 length is 12 residues. Germline values: CDR1 DFQATT, CDR2 SNEGSKA (reference sequence). V lost 1 base to trimming and J lost 13 bases, with 14 bases between them.